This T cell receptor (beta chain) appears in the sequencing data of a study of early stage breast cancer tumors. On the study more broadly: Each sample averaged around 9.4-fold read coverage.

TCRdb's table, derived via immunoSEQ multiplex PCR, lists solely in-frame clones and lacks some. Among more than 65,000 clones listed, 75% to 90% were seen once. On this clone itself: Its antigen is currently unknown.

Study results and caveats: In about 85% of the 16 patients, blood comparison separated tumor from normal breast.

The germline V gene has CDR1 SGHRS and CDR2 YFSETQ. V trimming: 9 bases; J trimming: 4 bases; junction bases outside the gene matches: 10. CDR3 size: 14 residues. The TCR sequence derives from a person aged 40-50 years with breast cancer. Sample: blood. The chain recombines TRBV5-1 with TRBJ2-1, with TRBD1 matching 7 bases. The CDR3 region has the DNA TGCGCCACTTCTGAAGGGACAGTTTACAATGAGCAGTTCTTC. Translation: CATSEGTVYNEQFF.